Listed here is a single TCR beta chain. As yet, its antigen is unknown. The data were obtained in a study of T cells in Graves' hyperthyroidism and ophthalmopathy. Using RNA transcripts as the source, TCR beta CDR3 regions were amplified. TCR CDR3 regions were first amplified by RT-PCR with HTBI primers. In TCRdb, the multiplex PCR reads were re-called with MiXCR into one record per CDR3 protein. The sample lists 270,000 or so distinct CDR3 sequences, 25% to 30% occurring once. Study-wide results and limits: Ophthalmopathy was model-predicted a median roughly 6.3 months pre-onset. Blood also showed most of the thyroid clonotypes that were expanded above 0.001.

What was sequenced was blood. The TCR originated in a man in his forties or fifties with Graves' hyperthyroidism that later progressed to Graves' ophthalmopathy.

In DNA, the CDR3 is TGTGCCAGCAGCACAACGACTGAGCGGCTCACTGAAGCTTTCTTT. Amino acid sequence: CASSTTTERLTEAFF. The V gene is TRBV13, the J gene TRBJ1-1, with unresolved D. The V end lost 5 bases, the J end lost 4 bases, and 17 bases lay between the germline ends. Germline V gene data show CDR1 as PRHDT and CDR2 as FYEKMQ (reference sequence). The CDR3 runs to 15 residues.